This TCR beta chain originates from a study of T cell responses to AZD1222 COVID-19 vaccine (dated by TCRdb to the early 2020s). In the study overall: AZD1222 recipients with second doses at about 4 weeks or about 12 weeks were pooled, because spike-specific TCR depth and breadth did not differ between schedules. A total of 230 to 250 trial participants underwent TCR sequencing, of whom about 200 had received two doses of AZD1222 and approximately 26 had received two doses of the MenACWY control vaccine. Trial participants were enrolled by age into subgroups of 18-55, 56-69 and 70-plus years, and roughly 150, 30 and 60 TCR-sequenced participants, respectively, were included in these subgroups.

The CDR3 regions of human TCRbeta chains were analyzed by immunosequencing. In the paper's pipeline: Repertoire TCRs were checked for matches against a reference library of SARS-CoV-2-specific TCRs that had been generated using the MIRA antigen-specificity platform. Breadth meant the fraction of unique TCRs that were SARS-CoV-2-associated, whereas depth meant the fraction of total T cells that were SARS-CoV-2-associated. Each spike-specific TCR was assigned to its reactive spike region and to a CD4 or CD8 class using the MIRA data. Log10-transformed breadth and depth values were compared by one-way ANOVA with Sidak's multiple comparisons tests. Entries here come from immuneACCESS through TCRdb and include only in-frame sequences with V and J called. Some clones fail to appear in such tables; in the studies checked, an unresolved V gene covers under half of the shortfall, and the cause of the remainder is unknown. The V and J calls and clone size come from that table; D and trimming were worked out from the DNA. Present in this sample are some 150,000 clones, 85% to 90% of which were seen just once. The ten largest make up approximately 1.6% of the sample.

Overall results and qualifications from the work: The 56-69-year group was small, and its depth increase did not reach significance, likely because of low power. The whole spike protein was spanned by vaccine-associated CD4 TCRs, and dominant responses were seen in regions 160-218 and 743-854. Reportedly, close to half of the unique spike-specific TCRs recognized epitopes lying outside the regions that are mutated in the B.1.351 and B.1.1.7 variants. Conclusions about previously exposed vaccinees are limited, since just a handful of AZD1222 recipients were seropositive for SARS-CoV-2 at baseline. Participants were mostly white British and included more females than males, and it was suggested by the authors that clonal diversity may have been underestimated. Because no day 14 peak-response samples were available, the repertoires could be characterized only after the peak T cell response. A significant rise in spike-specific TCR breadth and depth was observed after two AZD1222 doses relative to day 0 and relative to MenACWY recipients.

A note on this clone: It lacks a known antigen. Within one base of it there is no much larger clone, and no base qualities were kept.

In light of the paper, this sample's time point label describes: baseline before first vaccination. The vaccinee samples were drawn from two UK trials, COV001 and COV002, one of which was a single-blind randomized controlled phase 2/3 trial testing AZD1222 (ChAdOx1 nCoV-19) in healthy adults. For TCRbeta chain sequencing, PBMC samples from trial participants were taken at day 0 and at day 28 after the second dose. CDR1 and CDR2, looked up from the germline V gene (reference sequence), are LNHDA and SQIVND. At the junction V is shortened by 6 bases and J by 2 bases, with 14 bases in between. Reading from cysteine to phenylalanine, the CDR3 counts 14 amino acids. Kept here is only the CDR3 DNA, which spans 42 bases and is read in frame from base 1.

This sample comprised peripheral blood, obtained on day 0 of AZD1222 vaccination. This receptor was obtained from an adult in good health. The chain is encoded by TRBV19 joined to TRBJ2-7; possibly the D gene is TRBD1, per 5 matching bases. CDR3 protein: CASSRRQLAYEQYF. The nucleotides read TGTGCCAGTAGCCGGAGACAGTTGGCCTACGAGCAGTACTTC.